The 14 T cell receptor beta chains in this list originate from one sample, sequenced in a study of cytomegalovirus exposure and HLA in healthy donors. The PCR made use of 60 Vbeta and 13 Jbeta primers. Sequencing used immunoSEQ multiplex PCR; TCRdb keeps in-frame clones, though not all of them. This repertoire shows some 110,000 clones, around two thirds found once; its top ten account for over 4%. Sequencing input: PBMCs. The receptors were sampled from a man aged 55 to 70 in good health and CMV-seropositive.

This rearrangement joins TRBV30 to TRBJ2-5; a weak D match, TRBD2 (7 bases). Germline V CDR1 and CDR2: GTSNPN, SVGIG (reference sequence). There are 16 residues in the CDR3. Trimming removed 0 bases from V and 4 bases from J, with 18 bases in between. CDR3 nucleotides: TGTGCCTGGAGTGTACGGGGAGGGGGGCTGAGAGAGACCCAGTACTTC. This encodes CAWSVRGGGLRETQYF. The whole variable domain, filled in from reference TRBV30 and TRBJ2-5, reads SQTIHQWPATLVQPVGSPLSLECTVEGTSNPNLYWYRQAAGRGLQLLFYSVGIGQISSEVPQNLSASRPQDRQFILSSKKLLLSDSGFYLCAWSVRGGGLRETQYFGPGTRLLVL.

The V call is TRBV19, the J call TRBJ1-1; possibly TRBD1 for D (5 bases). From germline, CDR1 is LNHDA and CDR2 SQIVND (reference sequence). The V end lost 2 bases, the J end lost 6 bases, and 22 bases lay between the germline ends. CDR3 length equals 17 residues. CDR3 bases: TGTGCCAGTAGTATATCTTTAACGACAGTGATTAAGGCTGAAGCTTTCTTT. It translates to CASSISLTTVIKAEAFF.

The chain carries TRBV19 and TRBJ2-3; maybe TRBD2 (6 bases). There are 14 residues in the CDR3. Germline lookup yields CDR1 LNHDA and CDR2 SQIVND (reference sequence). The V end was cut by 10 bases, the J end by 0 bases, with 14 bases between. The DNA of the CDR3 is TGTGCCACTAGGGGCGGGGTCAGCACAGATACGCAGTATTTT. Its protein product is CATRGGVSTDTQYF. Supplemented by reference TRBV19 and TRBJ2-3, the full variable domain reads DGGITQSPKYLFRKEGQNVTLSCEQNLNHDAMYWYRQDPGQGLRLIYYSQIVNDFQKGDIAEGYSVSREKKESFPLTVTSAQKNPTAFYLCATRGGVSTDTQYFGPGTRLTVL.

The V and J genes are TRBV11-3 and TRBJ1-6, with D unclear. The CDR3 runs to 12 residues. V lost 6 bases and J lost 16, with 16 bases in between. CDR1 is SGHNT, CDR2 YENEEA, per germline. The CDR3 DNA reads as TGTGCCAGCAGGAGGCAGTCCCGCGCTCTCCACTTT. Its protein product is CASRRQSRALHF.

The chain joins TRBV5-4 to TRBJ1-4; D not certain. CDR1 and CDR2 (germline): SGHNT, YYREEE (reference sequence). Trimming took 3 bases from V and 8 from J, leaving 17 bases between them. This CDR3 has 15 residues. The CDR3 loop is CASSSRANSGEKLFF. CDR3 in DNA: TGTGCCAGCAGCTCGCGGGCGAATTCTGGGGAAAAACTGTTTTTT.

The chain links TRBV15 to TRBJ1-4; TRBD1 matches at 7 bases. The junction had 6 bases not matched to a gene; V was cut back by 4 bases and J by 1 base. The germline V gene has CDR1 LNHNV and CDR2 YYDKDF (reference sequence). This CDR3 has 16 amino acids. Written as DNA, the CDR3 is TGTGCCACCAGCAAGGATCGACAGGGAACTAATGAAAAACTGTTTTTT. It is translated as CATSKDRQGTNEKLFF.

This clone has just a few counts. The rearrangement joins TRBV7-3 to TRBJ1-4, with D uncertain. The V end lost 0 bases, the J end lost 4 bases, and 9 bases lay between the germline ends. The CDR3 totals 15 residues. CDR1 SGHTA and CDR2 FQGTGA come from the germline V gene. CDR3 nucleotide sequence: TGTGCCAGCAGCTTAACGGGCGCCCTTAATGAAAAACTGTTTTTT. Its protein is CASSLTGALNEKLFF.

This sequence joins TRBV29-1 and TRBJ1-2; a weak D match, TRBD1 (5 bases). The germline V and J ends were trimmed by 4 bases and 4 bases, with 13 bases remaining between them. The CDR3 sequence is 13 residues long. Germline-derived CDR1 and CDR2 are SQVTM and ANQGSEA. The CDR3 loop reads CSVVEGIGYGYTF. CDR3 in DNA: TGCAGCGTTGTGGAGGGGATTGGCTATGGCTACACCTTC. The full variable domain, completed using reference TRBV29-1 and TRBJ1-2, is SAVISQKPSRDICQRGTSLTIQCQVDSQVTMMFWYRQQPGQSLTLIATANQGSEATYESGFVIDKFPISRPNLTFSTLTVSNMSPEDSSIYLCSVVEGIGYGYTFGSGTRLTVV.

The table lists this clone with a few counts. Other DNA sequences in the sample encode the same CDR3. The chain employs TRBV30 and TRBJ2-1; 8 nucleotides match TRBD2. The CDR3 has 13 residues. Germline-derived CDR1 and CDR2 are GTSNPN and SVGIG (reference sequence). The junction had 5 bases not matched to a gene; V was cut back by 2 bases and J by 8 bases. This CDR3 is CAWSLRGGDEQFF. CDR3 DNA sequence: TGTGCCTGGAGTCTTCGGGGGGGCGATGAGCAGTTCTTC.

The sample holds one count of this clone. This sequence joins TRBV29-1 and TRBJ1-2; D might be TRBD1 (5 bases). The V and J ends lost 7 bases and 4 bases respectively, with 16 bases between them. Germline CDR1 SQVTM, CDR2 ANQGSEA. The CDR3 runs 13 residues. The CDR3 DNA reads TGCAGCGAGAACCGCGGGGGAGGCTATGGCTACACCTTC. It specifies CSENRGGGYGYTF. The full variable domain, in which reference TRBV29-1 and TRBJ1-2 provide the parts outside the CDR3, is SAVISQKPSRDICQRGTSLTIQCQVDSQVTMMFWYRQQPGQSLTLIATANQGSEATYESGFVIDKFPISRPNLTFSTLTVSNMSPEDSSIYLCSENRGGGYGYTFGSGTRLTVV.

This sequence joins TRBV9 and TRBJ2-7; 8 nucleotides align to TRBD2. Looked up from germline, CDR1 is SGDLS and CDR2 is YYNGEE. With 0 bases clipped from V and 3 bases from J, the junction kept 5 bases outside the gene matches. The CDR3 spans 15 residues. The CDR3 protein is CASSVEGGGIYEQYF. For the CDR3, the DNA is TGTGCCAGCAGCGTAGAGGGCGGGGGGATCTACGAGCAGTACTTC.

The CDR3 spells CASSPSTGGVYGYTF. The CDR3, as DNA: TGTGCCAGCTCACCTAGTACAGGGGGCGTATATGGCTACACCTTC. The V call is TRBV18, the J call TRBJ1-2, with 9 bases that match TRBD1. V shed 3 bases, J shed 5 bases, and the junction held 7 bases outside the gene matches. This CDR3 spans 15 amino acids. CDR1 and CDR2 (germline): KGHSH, LQKENI.

The chain recombines TRBV6-6 with TRBJ1-2; 9 bases agree with TRBD1. Germline-derived CDR1 and CDR2 are MNHNY and SVGAGI (reference sequence). Trimming cost V 7 bases and J 8 bases; bases outside gene matches: 11. CDR3 length: 14 amino acids. CDR3 nucleotide sequence: TGTGCCAGCAACCACCCGGGACAGGGTGGGGGCTACACCTTC. Its protein product is CASNHPGQGGGYTF.

The V call is TRBV9, the J call TRBJ2-3; the D gene is possibly TRBD2 (5 bases). Deletions cut 2 bases from V and 4 bases from J, with 11 bases between. The CDR3 totals 14 residues. Germline loops: CDR1 SGDLS, CDR2 YYNGEE. The CDR3 protein is CASSVGDSPDTQYF. The DNA of the CDR3 is TGTGCCAGCAGCGTCGGGGATTCCCCAGATACGCAGTATTTT.